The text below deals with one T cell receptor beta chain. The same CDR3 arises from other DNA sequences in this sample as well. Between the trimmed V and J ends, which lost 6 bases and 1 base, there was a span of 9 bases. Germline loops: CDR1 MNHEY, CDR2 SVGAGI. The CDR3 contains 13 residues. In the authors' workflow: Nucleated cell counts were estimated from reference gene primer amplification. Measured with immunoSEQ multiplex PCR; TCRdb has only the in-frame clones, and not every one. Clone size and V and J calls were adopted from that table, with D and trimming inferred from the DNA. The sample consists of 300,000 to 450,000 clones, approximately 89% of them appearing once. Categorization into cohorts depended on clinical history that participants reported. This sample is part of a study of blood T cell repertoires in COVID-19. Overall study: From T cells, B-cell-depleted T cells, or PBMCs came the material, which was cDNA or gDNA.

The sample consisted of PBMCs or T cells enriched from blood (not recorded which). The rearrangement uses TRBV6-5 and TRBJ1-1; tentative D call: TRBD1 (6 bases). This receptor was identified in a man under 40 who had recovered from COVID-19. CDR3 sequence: CASSRTANTEAFF. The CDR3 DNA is TGTGCCAGCAGCAGGACAGCGAACACTGAAGCTTTCTTT.